The clone carrying this T cell receptor (beta chain) was picked up a small number of times. Its target is unknown. The source of the PBMCs was 10 ml of fresh peripheral blood. The data were obtained in a study of Graves' ophthalmopathy and Graves' hyperthyroidism. Study results and caveats: In blood appeared most of the expanded thyroid clonotypes whose frequency exceeded 0.001. Ophthalmopathy and stable hyperthyroidism were discriminated by a 13-signature model, with roughly 88% sensitivity and about 82% specificity.

CDR3 length equals 15 residues. CDR1 SGHAT and CDR2 FQNNGV come from the germline V gene. V trimming: 5 bases; J trimming: 4 bases; junction bases outside the gene matches: 9. Amplification of the TCR beta CDR3 regions used RNA transcripts (as template). The first round was an RT-PCR with HTBI primers, and the second round was a multiplex PCR. Each CDR3 protein gets one entry after TCRdb re-called the multiplex PCR reads with MiXCR. This sample has some 370,000 distinct CDR3 sequences; about a sixth occur once, and the top ten carry roughly 2.3%. The clonotype originates from an adult woman with stable Graves' hyperthyroidism. Sequenced material: peripheral blood. The chain links TRBV11-2 to TRBJ2-5; 8 bases are shared with TRBD2. The CDR3 DNA reads TGTGCCAGCAGCCCGTTAGCGGGATGGGTAGAGACCCAGTACTTC. This sequence encodes CASSPLAGWVETQYF.